Sequencing of this TCR beta chain was carried out in a study of CD8 T cells in ankylosing spondylitis. Findings and caveats of the study: A TCR beta motif of 7 or 8 highly homologous variants appeared characteristic of ankylosing spondylitis blood. Reports say disease-linked clones showed up significantly more in matched ankylosing spondylitis synovial fluid.

In its sample, this clonotype was seen a few times. Its antigen remains unidentified. TCRdb re-called the 5' RACE reads through MiXCR, storing one row per CDR3 protein. The table lists around 430,000 distinct CDR3 sequences, 17% of them singletons. The trim removed 1 base at V and 7 bases at J, leaving 6 bases unmatched. The CDR3 consists of 16 residues. Germline V lookup: CDR1 SEHNR, CDR2 FQNEAQ (reference sequence). Material: blood, either unsorted or a sorted T cell fraction (not recorded which). V gene TRBV7-9 combines with J gene TRBJ1-6, with 8 bases matching TRBD1. The source is a male donor with ankylosing spondylitis. The CDR3 region has the DNA TGTGCCAGCAGCTTAGGACAGGGGTCGGGGAATTCACCCCTCCACTTT. Protein sequence: CASSLGQGSGNSPLHF.